This TCR beta chain was profiled in a study of T-cell memory formation after mild COVID-19 (dated by TCRdb to the early 2020s). A note on the overall study: Most TCR sequence clusters were specific to one of the two donors. Longitudinal TCRalpha and TCRbeta repertoire sequencing tracked T-cell clones expanding and contracting after mild COVID-19 in a couple of donors. The cohort comprised two young, previously healthy adult volunteers, one female and one male. Study-wide conclusions, independent of this receptor: The second-wave clones that peaked on day 37 were not confirmed to be SARS-CoV-2 specific. Contracting CD4+ clones were found mainly in CM and EM memory subsets, while CD8+ clones were enriched in EMRA. Only two mild cases were covered in the study, and larger cohorts including severe cases with pre-infection samples were considered necessary. From day 15 to 85, contracting clones showed balanced CD4/CD8 phenotypes, whereas a second wave of clones that expanded from day 15 to 37 leaned towards CD4+. Some responding clones were found in pre-infection memory, which suggests that pre-existing cross-reactive memory T cells took part in the SARS-CoV-2 response.

This clonotype was seen many times. No cognate antigen has been identified for it. No quality values exist for individual bases; no much larger clone is one base distant. PBMCs were isolated by Ficoll-Paque density gradient centrifugation. Sequencing was performed on an Illumina NovaSeq 6000. TCRalpha and TCRbeta cDNA libraries were constructed by 5'RACE with constant-segment primers, with sample barcodes and unique molecular identifiers being introduced. RNA was extracted from every sample with Trizol reagent. Library amplification was performed in two PCR steps, and a second sample barcode and Illumina TruSeq adapters were introduced in the second step. Libraries were sequenced on an Illumina NovaSeq with 2 x 150 bp paired-end reads. The authors processed their data as follows. With migec v1.2.7, reads were demultiplexed and then collapsed into UMI-guided consensus sequences. Using mixcr v2.1.11, UMI consensuses were aligned to TRA and TRB V and J templates and then assembled into clonotypes. Clonotypes were classified as expanded or contracted when called significant by both edgeR and NoisET, with noise models trained on biological replicates. For edgeR calls, the cutoffs were a false discovery rate-adjusted p below 0.01 and a log2 fold-change threshold of 1. PCA with hierarchical clustering of max-normalized trajectories of the 1000 most abundant clonotypes was used as exploratory dynamics analysis. Separately sequenced CD4+ and CD8+ repertoires were used to assign a CD4 or CD8 phenotype to each responding clone. TCRdb cleaned the public reads at Q25 with fastp, built clones with MiXCR and kept in-frame beta chains. Every CDR3 protein is listed once, alongside the most common genes and DNA of its rows. Clone size and V and J calls follow TCRdb, not the original study. The sample records 540,000 or so distinct CDR3 sequences, about a fifth of which are singletons. The ten largest account for under 15% of the sample.

CDR1 is given as SGHTA and CDR2 as FQGNSA, both from the germline V gene. The CDR3 has 12 amino acids, counting the end cysteine and phenylalanine. Only the CDR3 part of the read is kept: 36 bases, read in frame from the first base. At the junction V is shortened by 5 bases and J by 3 bases, with 7 bases in between. Sequenced input: PBMCs or a T cell subset sorted from them (not recorded which). This clonotype originated in an adult woman who had mild COVID-19 (a few samples of this study predate the infection). The sample titles of this study are shuffled in the database, so cell type and time point are left out; the donor was told from shared clones. This receptor chain uses TRBV7-2 and TRBJ1-2, with no confident D gene call. The DNA sequence follows: TGTGCCAGCAGCCCAAGGGACTATGGCTACACCTTC. This gives the protein CASSPRDYGYTF. Outside the CDR3, residues come from the reference TRBV7-2 and TRBJ1-2 proteins, so the full variable domain is: GAGVSQSPSNKVTEKGKDVELRCDPISGHTALYWYRQSLGQGLEFLIYFQGNSAPDKSGLPSDRFSAERTGGSVSTLTIQRTQQEDSAVYLCASSPRDYGYTFGSGTRLTVV.